These 23 T cell receptor beta chains came from one sample sequenced in a study of STAT5B mutations in CD4+ large granular lymphocyte leukemia. The protocol was immunoSEQ multiplex PCR, while the TCRdb copy is restricted to in-frame clones and leaves out a portion. Here the sample spans about 34,000 clones, 69% being singletons. Specimen: CD4+ T cells from blood buffy coats. The receptor set was obtained from a human donor in good health.

This chain connects TRBV4-3 to TRBJ2-1; D is undetermined. The CDR3 loop spans 15 amino acids. The ends were cut back, 3 bases at V and 0 bases at J, with 9 bases in the middle. Germline V CDR1 and CDR2: LGHNA, YSLEER. CDR3 loop: CASSQEPGSYNEQFF. In DNA, the CDR3 is TGCGCCAGCAGCCAGGAGCCGGGCTCCTACAATGAGCAGTTCTTC.

The chain is built from TRBV6-5 and TRBJ1-6; D perhaps matches TRBD1 (5 bases). The CDR3 has 14 amino acids. The germline gives CDR1 MNHEY, CDR2 SVGAGI. V lost 6 bases, J lost 2 bases, and 8 bases lay in between. CDR3 region: CASSRDAYNSPLHF. The CDR3 bases are TGTGCCAGCAGCCGGGACGCCTATAATTCACCCCTCCACTTT.

A few counts support this clone. This chain joins TRBV5-1 and TRBJ1-6; maybe TRBD1 (5 bases). Germline lookup yields CDR1 SGHRS and CDR2 YFSETQ. CDR3 length: 15 amino acids. Trimming pared 5 bases from V and 8 bases from J, leaving 17 bases between. DNA of the CDR3: TGCGCCAGCAGTATTGGGGGGGACTCCTATTCACCCCTCCACTTT. The encoded protein is CASSIGGDSYSPLHF.

This clone has only a few counts. The chain employs TRBV27 and TRBJ2-7, with 8 bases that match TRBD2. The ends lost 6 bases at V and 7 bases at J; junction bases unmatched: 8. The CDR3 contains 13 residues. The germline V gene has CDR1 MNHEY and CDR2 SMNVEV (reference sequence). The CDR3 reads CASRLFGGAEQYF. Here the CDR3 DNA reads TGTGCCAGCAGACTGTTCGGGGGGGCAGAGCAGTACTTC.

The chain combines TRBV7-9 with TRBJ2-5; 8 bases are a match to TRBD1. The CDR3 is made up of 16 amino acids. After removal of 5 bases from V and 5 bases from J, the junction contained 13 bases not matched to a gene. The germline V gene has CDR1 SEHNR and CDR2 FQNEAQ (reference sequence). As DNA, the CDR3 is TGTGCCAGCAGCGATCACGGACAGGGAGGCTGGGAGACCCAGTACTTC. Its translation is CASSDHGQGGWETQYF.

This clone occurred a few times. The chain's CDR3 is CASSQGTGGISPLHF. The CDR3 region has the DNA TGCGCCAGCAGCCAGGGGACAGGGGGGATTTCACCCCTCCACTTT. The chain employs TRBV4-3 and TRBJ1-6, with 11 bases matching TRBD1. Per germline, CDR1 LGHNA and CDR2 YSLEER. The CDR3 has 15 residues. V trimming: 3 bases; J trimming: 9 bases; junction bases outside the gene matches: 4.

Only a few counts were recorded for this clone. J is TRBJ2-7 and V is TRBV7-9; 10 bases are shared with TRBD1. This CDR3 comprises 18 residues. Losses at the gene ends were 1 base for V and 5 bases for J; bases not matched to a gene: 14. The germline gives CDR1 SEHNR, CDR2 FQNEAQ (reference sequence). CDR3 in DNA: TGTGCCAGCAGCTTAGAGAGGGGGGGACAGGGGAATAGCAACGAGCAGTACTTC. Amino acid sequence: CASSLERGGQGNSNEQYF.

The V call is TRBV6-5, the J call TRBJ2-3; the D call may be TRBD1 or TRBD2 (6 bases each). CDR1 MNHEY and CDR2 SVGAGI come from the germline V gene. The CDR3 runs to 13 residues. V was clipped by 10 bases and J by 3 bases, with 14 bases between them. In DNA form, the CDR3 reads TGTGCCACCGGGGGCAGTGGGACAGATACGCAGTATTTT. Its protein product is CATGGSGTDTQYF.

The chain is built from TRBV6-1 and TRBJ2-7; TRBD1 matches 8 bases. After removal of 4 bases from V and 0 bases from J, the junction contained 8 bases not matched to a gene. CDR1 and CDR2 from the germline V gene are MNHNS and SASEGT. This CDR3 is built from 16 residues. In nucleotides, the CDR3 is TGTGCCAGCAGTGGGGACAGGTTTCAGTTCTCCTACGAGCAGTACTTC. The encoded protein is CASSGDRFQFSYEQYF.

This clone was found a few times. The chain has TRBV5-4 and TRBJ2-7; 7 bases are shared with TRBD2. The V and J ends lost 4 bases and 9 bases, in that order; junction bases with no gene match: 7. CDR1 is SGHNT, CDR2 YYREEE, per germline (reference sequence). The length of the CDR3 is 12 residues. DNA of the CDR3: TGTGCCAGCAGCCAGAGCGGGGTCGTGCAGTACTTC. It specifies CASSQSGVVQYF.

The rearrangement uses TRBV2 and TRBJ2-3; D not certain. The CDR3 consists of 16 residues. Trimming cost V 5 bases and J 2 bases, with 17 bases left between them. The germline gives CDR1 SNHLY, CDR2 FYNNEI. CDR3 in DNA: TGTGCCAGCAGTCCCGAACTACCTACAGTCACAGATACGCAGTATTTT. It yields the protein CASSPELPTVTDTQYF.

The chain uses TRBV11-3 and TRBJ1-3; D unclear. This CDR3 contains 16 residues. Trimming cost V 8 bases and J 0 bases, with 17 bases left between them. In germline, CDR1 is SGHNT, CDR2 YENEEA. The CDR3 reads CASLTNGISSGNTIYF. CDR3 nucleotides: TGTGCCAGCCTCACTAACGGGATTTCCTCTGGAAACACCATATATTTT. Variable domain in full (rest from reference TRBV11-3 and TRBJ1-3): EAGVVQSPRYKIIEKKQPVAFWCNPISGHNTLYWYLQNLGQGPELLIRYENEEAVDDSQLPKDRFSAERLKGVDSTLKIQPAELGDSAVYLCASLTNGISSGNTIYFGEGSWLTVV.

This chain uses TRBV5-4 with TRBJ2-5, with D perhaps matching TRBD1 (6 bases). Germline V gene lookup returns CDR1 SGHNT and CDR2 YYREEE (reference sequence). Trimming left V 0 bases short and J 0 bases short, with 9 bases between. CDR3 length: 15 residues. The CDR3 protein is CASSLDQGNQETQYF. DNA for the CDR3: TGTGCCAGCAGCTTGGATCAGGGGAACCAAGAGACCCAGTACTTC.

This clone appeared a few times. The chain joins TRBV19 to TRBJ1-2; no clear D gene. V lost 6 bases to trimming and J lost 8 bases, with 13 bases between them. Per the germline V gene, CDR1 is LNHDA and CDR2 is SQIVND (reference sequence). The CDR3 has 12 amino acids. As DNA, the CDR3 is TGTGCCAGTAGCGTAGAGACACGGGGCTACACCTTC. Translating gives CASSVETRGYTF.

A few counts support this clone. The V and J genes are TRBV5-4 and TRBJ1-6, with TRBD1 identical over 7 bases. The CDR3 length is 16 residues. Per the germline V gene, CDR1 is SGHNT and CDR2 is YYREEE (reference sequence). The trim removed 0 bases at V and 3 bases at J, leaving 3 bases unmatched. DNA for the CDR3: TGTGCCAGCAGCTTGGATAGGGACAGCTATAATTCACCCCTCCACTTT. The encoded protein is CASSLDRDSYNSPLHF.

The chain joins TRBV5-1 to TRBJ2-5; D perhaps matches TRBD2 (7 bases). V lost 2 bases and J 5 bases, leaving 16 bases between the germline ends. The CDR3 runs to 15 residues. Germline CDR1 reads SGHRS; CDR2 reads YFSETQ. The CDR3 loop reads CASSFGGGGRETQYF. CDR3 in DNA: TGCGCCAGCAGCTTCGGGGGCGGGGGACGTGAGACCCAGTACTTC.

Concerning this clone itself: This sample also contains other DNA sequences that code for the same CDR3. V gene TRBV4-3 combines with J gene TRBJ1-3, with 9 bases lining up with TRBD1. V was pared by 1 base and J by 2 bases, with 0 bases of the junction left unmatched. Germline V gene sequence: CDR1 LGHNA, CDR2 YSLEER. The CDR3 covers 15 residues. The CDR3 DNA follows: TGCGCCAGCAGCCAAGGACAGGGGGCTGGAAACACCATATATTTT. Residues: CASSQGQGAGNTIYF.

This clone was observed a handful of times. This chain uses TRBV25-1 with TRBJ1-2, with 7 bases lining up with TRBD1. The CDR3 has 11 amino acids. V was clipped by 4 bases and J by 7 bases; unmatched bases: 0. Per germline, CDR1 MGHDK and CDR2 SYGVNS. The CDR3 region is CASSGQGGYTF. The CDR3 coding sequence is TGTGCCAGCAGTGGACAGGGTGGCTACACCTTC.

This chain connects TRBV5-1 to TRBJ2-1; weak D call: TRBD2 (5 bases). Looked up from germline, CDR1 is SGHRS and CDR2 is YFSETQ. V was cut by 1 base and J by 6 bases, with 14 bases left in between. CDR3 length equals 15 residues. This chain's CDR3 is CASSLNSEGGNEQFF. The CDR3, as DNA: TGCGCCAGCAGCTTGAATAGCGAAGGTGGCAATGAGCAGTTCTTC.

This chain uses TRBV28 with TRBJ2-7, with TRBD2 identical over 8 bases. The trim removed 5 bases at V and 6 bases at J, leaving 12 bases unmatched. CDR3 size: 15 residues. Germline CDR1 and CDR2: MDHEN and SYDVKM. DNA for the CDR3: TGTGCCAGCAGTCTCACTACCGGGGGGGGTTCCGAGCAGTACTTC. This translates into CASSLTTGGGSEQYF.

J is TRBJ1-5 and V is TRBV30; the D gene is possibly TRBD1 (5 bases). Looked up from germline, CDR1 is GTSNPN and CDR2 is SVGIG (reference sequence). The CDR3 totals 14 residues. V lost 1 base, J lost 2 bases, and 9 bases lay in between. This CDR3 reads CAWSEGSGNQPQHF. The CDR3 DNA sequence: TGTGCCTGGAGTGAGGGGTCGGGCAATCAGCCCCAGCATTTT.

The V and J genes are TRBV7-2 and TRBJ2-5, with D unclear. Germline V gene data show CDR1 as SGHTA and CDR2 as FQGNSA. This CDR3 contains 13 residues. V was cut by 7 bases and J by 1 base, with 10 bases left in between. DNA for the CDR3: TGTGCCAGCACCCCCCCCGGCCAAGAGACCCAGTACTTC. Encoded protein: CASTPPGQETQYF.

The chain links TRBV28 to TRBJ1-5, with TRBD1 as a possible D gene (6 bases). Germline CDR1 reads MDHEN; CDR2 reads SYDVKM. Trimming stripped 7 bases from V and 2 bases from J, with 21 bases between. This CDR3 is 17 amino acids long. CDR3 bases: TGTGCCAGCACCGCTAGCCCCACAGGGTGGCGCAATCAGCCCCAGCATTTT. This sequence encodes CASTASPTGWRNQPQHF.